The sequence of this T cell receptor beta chain was determined in a study of T-cell reconstitution after alpha-beta-depleted transplantation in children. Study results and caveats: Newly generated T cells supplied most T-cell counts and diversity one year post-transplant.

During its preparation, the TCRbeta library received unique molecular identifiers. TCRdb re-analysed the PCR reads in MiXCR, keeping a single row per CDR3 protein. The repertoire consists of about 830,000 distinct CDR3 sequences, with roughly 15% occurring once and the leading ten covering about 4.6%. Trimming took 3 bases from V and 5 from J, leaving 30 bases between them. Germline V gives CDR1 SGHRS, CDR2 YFSETQ. The CDR3 has 19 amino acids. This clonotype was detected only a few times. The antigen remains undetermined. The specimen was PBMCs, mostly from graft donor cells, collected 360 days after TCRalphabeta/CD19-depleted stem cell transplant. This receptor was taken from a male patient aged 10-17 years who had a stem cell transplant for acute lymphoblastic leukemia, so the T cells may come from the graft donor. The V gene is TRBV5-1, the J gene TRBJ2-7; no reliable D call. The CDR3 protein is CASSSPVVRRNWGRDEQYF. The DNA for the CDR3 is TGCGCCAGCAGCTCCCCCGTTGTGAGACGAAATTGGGGTCGGGACGAGCAGTACTTC.